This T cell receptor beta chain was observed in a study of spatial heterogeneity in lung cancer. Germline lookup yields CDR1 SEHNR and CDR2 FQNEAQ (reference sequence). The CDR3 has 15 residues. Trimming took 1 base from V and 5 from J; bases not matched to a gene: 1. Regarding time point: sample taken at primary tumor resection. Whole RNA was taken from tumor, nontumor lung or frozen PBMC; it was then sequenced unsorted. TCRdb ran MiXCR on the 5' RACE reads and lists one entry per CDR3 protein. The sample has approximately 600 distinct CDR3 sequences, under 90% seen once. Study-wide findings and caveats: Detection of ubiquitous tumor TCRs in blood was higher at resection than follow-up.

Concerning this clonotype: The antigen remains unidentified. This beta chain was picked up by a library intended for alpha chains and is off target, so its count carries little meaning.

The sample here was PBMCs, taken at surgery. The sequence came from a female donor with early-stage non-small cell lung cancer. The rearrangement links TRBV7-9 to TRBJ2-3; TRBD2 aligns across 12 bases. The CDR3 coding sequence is TGTGCCAGCAGCTTAGAGGGACTAGCGGGAGATACGCAGTATTTT. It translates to CASSLEGLAGDTQYF.